This TCR beta chain is from a study of naive and memory T cell subsets (dated by TCRdb to the late 2010s). Regarding the research as a whole: Sorted naive and memory T cell subsets from peripheral blood were analyzed in the study using a UMI-based, open-source pipeline for TCR alpha and beta sequencing. RNA was DNase-treated and reverse transcribed with TCR constant-region primers, mostly using SuperScript III. IgG serology results and the functional CMV T cell responses were in complete agreement.

This clonotype was recorded at least ten times. There is no known antigen for this receptor. Within one base of it there is no much larger clone, and no base qualities were kept. The library came from UMI-ligation and nested PCR. To cover both TRBC1 and TRBC2, the beta constant-region primer consisted of an equimolar mix of two oligonucleotides. The ligated cDNA went through four rounds of PCR with nested alpha and beta constant-region primers together with the SP2 primer. A single-stranded oligonucleotide carrying the SP2 primer and a 12-nucleotide UMI was ligated to the 3' end of the cDNA by T4 RNA ligase 1. The ligation reaction was kept at 16 degrees C for roughly 18-24 hours. PCR2 was typically run as a SYBR Green qPCR and stopped at a predetermined threshold to prevent over-amplification. Agencourt AMPure XP magnetic beads were used for all purifications after the first. Libraries were quantified by Qubit and checked on a TapeStation, where a main peak was expected near 650 bp. The pooled libraries were sequenced on an Illumina MiSeq using v2 2x251 paired-end kits, which usually yielded roughly 0.85-2.3 million reads per sample. Each sample library was pooled at 4 nM, and roughly 4.5-7% PhiX was included to improve cluster recognition. Per the authors' processing: Decombinator assigned V and J genes to Demultiplexor-processed FASTQ reads by tag matching, allowing a single base-pair mismatch. By using UMIs, Collapsinator corrected both sequencing errors and the frequency errors caused by PCR heterogeneity. CDR3Translator translated TCRs and extracted CDR3s from the conserved cysteine to the FGXG phenylalanine, flagging non-productive sequences. Gini, Shannon entropy and inverse Simpson indices were computed after subsampling the repertoires to the same number of UMI-defined TCRs. Power-law fits to clonotype abundance distributions were performed by maximum likelihood within the linear range. For one naive CD8 sample, the pipeline and MIGEC produced similar UMI counts, unique TCR numbers and clonal distributions. A set of some 7,600 CMV-associated CDR3 sequences, compiled from VDJdb and a published dataset, was used to search the repertoires. TCRdb reprocessed the public reads (quality trimming at Q25 with fastp, clone calling with MiXCR) and kept in-frame beta chains. Rows are unified per CDR3 protein, each entry keeping the most common DNA and genes. None of the V and J calls come from the authors' own analysis; TCRdb made them. The table for this sample lists roughly 24,000 distinct CDR3 sequences; more than 7% of them were counted only once. Around a fifth of the sample belongs to the ten largest clones.

Points the paper makes about the study in general: No ground truth was available to validate the repertoire findings for the naive and memory subsets. RNA-based TCR counts may be affected by expression changes linked to T cell activation and differentiation. In both CD4 and CD8 cells, going from naive through CM, EM and EMRA, the Gini index went up while Shannon and inverse Simpson diversity went down. Following error correction, more than 95% of naive TCR sequences occurred only once, which made naive abundance distributions much steeper than those of memory subsets. A clonotype was defined as a single alpha or beta chain sequence rather than as a paired alpha/beta receptor. The abundance of TCRs followed a power law with an exponent that differed between naive and memory subsets yet stayed consistent across the three individuals.

From the second PCR step onward, the TCR alpha chain libraries and the TCR beta chain libraries were amplified separately. To determine each donor's CMV status, fresh PBMCs were stimulated overnight with CMV viral lysate, and IFNgamma production from CD4+ T cells was then assessed. Miltenyi beads were used first to positively select CD4 T cells, and CD8 T cells were then positively selected from the CD4-negative fraction. Cells stained for CD3, CD4, CD8, CD45RA, CD27 and a live/dead dye were sorted on a BD Aria II into four subsets by CD45RA and CD27. A few healthy volunteers provided blood, and the blood of each volunteer was split into CD4 and CD8 T cells and then into four differentiation subsets. Around 110 ml of peripheral blood was taken from each donor, and PBMC were separated by density-gradient centrifugation on Ficoll-Paque PLUS. Sorted cells were lysed in RLT buffer, after which RNA was extracted using a Qiagen RNeasy kit and stored at -80 degrees C.

For this chain, trimming is 3 bases at the V end and 9 bases at the J end, and the number of junction bases without a gene match is 12. The CDR3 contains 16 residues, cysteine and phenylalanine counted. Only the CDR3 region is kept as DNA, spanning 48 bases read in frame from base 1. The sequence derives from a human donor in good health. The sample comprised central memory CD8+ T cells from blood. The cell subset or site label here, explained by the study, means: central memory, CD45RA- CD27+. This sequence uses TRBV12-3 or TRBV12-4 and TRBJ2-1, and TRBD2 aligns with 9 junction nucleotides. The CDR3 reads as follows: CASSLGLAGLSGEQFF. The DNA sequence is given as TGTGCCAGCAGTTTGGGCCTAGCGGGACTATCTGGTGAGCAGTTCTTC.